The 16 T cell receptor beta chains presented below share a single source sample, sequenced in a study of T cell responses to AZD1222 COVID-19 vaccine. Some clones are missing from TCRdb's copy, which holds only in-frame ones; the method was immunoSEQ multiplex PCR. The table has some 130,000 clones, 88% seen once; the top ten hold roughly 7.4%. The sample was peripheral blood, taken on day 0 of AZD1222 vaccination. These TCRs come from an adult in good health.

This sequence joins TRBV12-3 or TRBV12-4 and TRBJ1-5; D uncertain. Trimming shortened V by 2 bases and J by 4 bases, and 6 bases separated the two germline ends. The CDR3 consists of 13 residues. The CDR3 reads CASSLQPNQPQHF. CDR3 coding DNA: TGTGCCAGCAGTTTACAGCCAAATCAGCCCCAGCATTTT.

The genes are TRBV3-1 (or the pseudogene TRBV3-2) and TRBJ1-2; D is unclear. This CDR3 contains 14 residues. V dropped 4 bases and J dropped 1 base, with 10 bases sitting between them. Looked up from germline, CDR1 is LGHDT and CDR2 is YNNKEL (reference sequence). The CDR3: CASSLMGVNYGYTF. DNA of the CDR3: TGTGCCAGCAGCCTGATGGGCGTTAACTATGGCTACACCTTC.

The chain links TRBV2 to TRBJ1-5; no definite D call. The germline V gene encodes CDR1 SNHLY and CDR2 FYNNEI. Trimming removed 6 bases from V and 2 bases from J, with 14 bases in between. The CDR3 is 15 residues long. CDR3 DNA sequence: TGTGCCAGCAGCAGCAGGTCTGGGGGCAATCAGCCCCAGCATTTT. Amino acid sequence: CASSSRSGGNQPQHF.

The V and J genes are TRBV7-9 and TRBJ1-4; TRBD1 matches at 9 bases. There are 15 residues in the CDR3. Germline-derived CDR1 and CDR2 are SEHNR and FQNEAQ (reference sequence). The V and J ends lost 4 bases and 8 bases, in that order; junction bases with no gene match: 8. The CDR3 loop is CASSSRDRAAEKLFF. In DNA form, the CDR3 reads TGTGCCAGCAGCTCTCGGGACAGGGCCGCGGAAAAACTGTTTTTT.

This rearrangement joins TRBV19 to TRBJ2-2; D not resolved. In germline, CDR1 is LNHDA, CDR2 SQIVND (reference sequence). This CDR3 contains 14 residues. The V gene lost 2 bases and the J gene lost 6 bases, with 10 bases spanning the gap. Here the CDR3 DNA reads TGTGCCAGTAGTATATCTCATAGGCCCGGGGAGCTGTTTTTT. It codes for CASSISHRPGELFF.

The chain couples TRBV5-1 to TRBJ2-3, with D hard to call. The CDR3 has 13 amino acids. The V gene lost 6 bases and the J gene lost 4 bases, with 12 bases spanning the gap. In germline, CDR1 is SGHRS, CDR2 YFSETQ. The chain's CDR3 is CASTRSSADTQYF. CDR3 nucleotide sequence: TGCGCCAGCACCAGATCCAGCGCAGATACGCAGTATTTT.

J is TRBJ2-7 and V is TRBV11-2; possible D gene TRBD1, 5 bases. V lost 5 bases to trimming and J lost 6 bases, with 14 bases between them. Germline CDR1 and CDR2: SGHAT and FQNNGV. CDR3 length: 13 amino acids. In nucleotides, the CDR3 is TGTGCCAGCAGCACCGTCAGGGTACTCGAGCAGTACTTC. Translating it yields CASSTVRVLEQYF.

The CDR3 loop is CASSIIGETQYF. In DNA, the CDR3 is TGTGCCAGTAGTATAATCGGGGAGACCCAGTACTTC. The rearrangement links TRBV19 to TRBJ2-5; the D is unclear. Germline V gene lookup returns CDR1 LNHDA and CDR2 SQIVND (reference sequence). The CDR3 spans 12 residues. The V gene lost 2 bases and the J gene lost 5 bases, with 6 bases spanning the gap.

The rearrangement links TRBV27 to TRBJ1-1; 8 bases are a match to TRBD1. The ends lost 6 bases at V and 6 bases at J; junction bases unmatched: 6. The CDR3 covers 13 residues. Germline V CDR1 and CDR2: MNHEY, SMNVEV (reference sequence). The DNA for the CDR3 is TGTGCCAGCAGGAACCGACAGGGGTCTGAAGCTTTCTTT. Translated, it gives CASRNRQGSEAFF.

The chain links TRBV2 to TRBJ2-7, with D possibly TRBD1 on 6 matching bases. The CDR3 loop spans 15 amino acids. Trimming took off 6 bases at V and 0 bases at J, with 15 bases between the two ends. Per germline, CDR1 SNHLY and CDR2 FYNNEI. The CDR3 loop reads CASRGAGTSSYEQYF. In DNA form, the CDR3 reads TGTGCCAGCAGGGGAGCCGGGACATCCTCCTACGAGCAGTACTTC.

A single count supports this clone. This chain uses TRBV7-9 with TRBJ1-5; TRBD1 is a possible D gene (5 bases). The germline gives CDR1 SEHNR, CDR2 FQNEAQ (reference sequence). V lost 5 bases and J lost 5, with 10 bases in between. CDR3 length: 13 amino acids. In DNA, the CDR3 is TGTGCCAGCAGCAAAGGGGTGGATCAGCCCCAGCATTTT. As protein: CASSKGVDQPQHF. Full variable domain (rest looked up from reference TRBV7-9 and TRBJ1-5): DTGVSQNPRHKITKRGQNVTFRCDPISEHNRLYWYRQTLGQGPEFLTYFQNEAQLEKSRLLSDRFSAERPKGSFSTLEIQRTEQGDSAMYLCASSKGVDQPQHFGDGTRLSIL.

This clone was detected only a few times. The chain links TRBV2 to TRBJ2-2; TRBD2 matches at 7 bases. This CDR3 comprises 14 residues. From germline, CDR1 is SNHLY and CDR2 FYNNEI. Trimming removed 9 bases from V and 1 base from J; junction bases left unmatched: 5. CDR3 residues: CASGGGRNTGELFF. CDR3 sequence (DNA): TGTGCCAGTGGGGGAGGGCGGAACACCGGGGAGCTGTTTTTT. Full variable domain (missing parts from reference TRBV2 and TRBJ2-2): EPEVTQTPSHQVTQMGQEVILRCVPISNHLYFYWYRQILGQKVEFLVSFYNNEISEKSEIFDDQFSVERPDGSNFTLKIRSTKLEDSAMYFCASGGGRNTGELFFGEGSRLTVL.

The chain combines TRBV4-1 with TRBJ1-3, with 8 bases lining up with TRBD1. J lost 4 bases, V lost 1 base, and 9 bases had no gene match. Per germline, CDR1 MGHRA and CDR2 YSYEKL. The CDR3 length is 17 residues. The CDR3 DNA reads as TGCGCCAGCAGCCAAGGATCCTTCAGGGGGCTCGGAAACACCATATATTTT. This translates into CASSQGSFRGLGNTIYF.

V and J are TRBV5-5 and TRBJ2-5, with 7 bases fitting TRBD2. The germline V gene encodes CDR1 SGHKS and CDR2 YYEKEE (reference sequence). CDR3 length: 14 amino acids. V trimming: 4 bases; J trimming: 5 bases; junction bases outside the gene matches: 8. CDR3 residues: CASSPAGVGETQYF. The CDR3 DNA is TGTGCCAGCAGCCCGGCGGGGGTCGGGGAGACCCAGTACTTC.

The chain has TRBV9 and TRBJ1-1, with TRBD1 matching 10 bases. Unmatched junction bases numbered 7, after V lost 5 bases and J lost 3 bases. The CDR3 is 15 amino acids. Germline lookup yields CDR1 SGDLS and CDR2 YYNGEE. The CDR3 here is CASSQDRGQDTEAFF. The CDR3, as DNA: TGTGCCAGCAGTCAAGACAGGGGGCAGGACACTGAAGCTTTCTTT.

The rearrangement joins TRBV19 to TRBJ2-1, with D hard to call. This CDR3 has 16 residues. CDR1 is LNHDA and CDR2 is SQIVND in the germline V gene (reference sequence). V gave up 0 bases and J gave up 0 bases, with 9 bases separating them. CDR3 nucleotides: TGTGCCAGTAGTATAGAAGGTCTAAGCTCCTACAATGAGCAGTTCTTC. Amino acids: CASSIEGLSSYNEQFF.